The clone carrying this TCR beta chain was seen a handful of times. Its antigen is undetermined. This CDR3 is 14 amino acids long. Germline CDR1 MNHNS, CDR2 SASEGT. After constant-region reverse-primer amplification, full-length variable regions underwent semi-nested PCR with Nested Universal Primer A. Using its own MiXCR run on the 5' RACE reads, TCRdb lists one record per CDR3 protein. The table lists around 34,000 distinct CDR3 sequences, 25% to 30% of them singletons, with 2.3% in the top ten. The sorted Tregs were CD4+CD25+CD127-/low cells. General study points: Tumor Treg TCRs overlapped most with tumor naive CD4+ cells. Whole repertoires were not studied in the larger cohort, only one V-J beta rearrangement. Tumor memory CD4+ T cell TCR gene usage clustered with blood and lymph node memory CD4+ cells and lymph node naive CD4+ cells.

The receptor's source is a female donor with breast cancer. Specimen: tumor-infiltrating Tregs sorted from the breast tumor. V usage is TRBV6-1 and J usage is TRBJ2-1; TRBD2 is a possible D gene (6 bases). The CDR3 DNA sequence: TGTGCAAGCTCTGTACTAGCAGCTTACAATGAGCAGTTCTTC. Its protein is CASSVLAAYNEQFF.